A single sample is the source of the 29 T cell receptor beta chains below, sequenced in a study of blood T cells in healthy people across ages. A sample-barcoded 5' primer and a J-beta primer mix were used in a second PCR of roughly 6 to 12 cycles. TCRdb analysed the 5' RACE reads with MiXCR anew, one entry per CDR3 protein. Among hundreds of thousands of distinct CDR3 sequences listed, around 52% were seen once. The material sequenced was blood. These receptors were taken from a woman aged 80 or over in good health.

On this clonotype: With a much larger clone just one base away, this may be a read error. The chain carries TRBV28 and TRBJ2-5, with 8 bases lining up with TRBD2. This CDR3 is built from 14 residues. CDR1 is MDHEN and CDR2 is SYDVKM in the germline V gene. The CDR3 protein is CAGSYGGASETQYF. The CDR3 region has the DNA TGTGCCGGCAGTTACGGGGGGGCCTCAGAGACCCAGTACTTC. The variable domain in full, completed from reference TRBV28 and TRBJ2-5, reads DVKVTQSSRYLVKRTGEKVFLECVQDMDHENMFWYRQDPGLGLRLIYFSYDVKMKEKGDIPEGYSVSREKKERFSLILESASTNQTSMYLCAGSYGGASETQYFGPGTRLLVL.

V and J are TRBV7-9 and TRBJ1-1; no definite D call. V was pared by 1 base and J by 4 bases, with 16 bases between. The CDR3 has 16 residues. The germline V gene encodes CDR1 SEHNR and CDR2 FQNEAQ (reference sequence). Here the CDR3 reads CASSLETSVFSTEAFF. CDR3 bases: TGTGCCAGCAGCTTAGAAACCTCAGTCTTCAGCACTGAAGCTTTCTTT.

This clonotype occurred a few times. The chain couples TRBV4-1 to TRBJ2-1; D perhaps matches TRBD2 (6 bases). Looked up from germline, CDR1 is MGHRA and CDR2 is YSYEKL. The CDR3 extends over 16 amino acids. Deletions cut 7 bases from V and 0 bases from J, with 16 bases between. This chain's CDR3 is CASTQGGVSSYNEQFF. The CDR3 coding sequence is TGCGCCAGCACCCAGGGCGGGGTGAGCTCCTACAATGAGCAGTTCTTC.

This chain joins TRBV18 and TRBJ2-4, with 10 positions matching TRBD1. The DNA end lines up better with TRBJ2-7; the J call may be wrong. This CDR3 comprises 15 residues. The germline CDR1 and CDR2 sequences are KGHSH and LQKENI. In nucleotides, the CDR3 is TGTGCCAGTCTCGCATCGGGACAGGGGCCCTACGAGCAGTACTTC. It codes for CASLASGQGPYEQYF.

The CDR3 DNA reads TGTGCCAGCAGTCGAGCCTTGGGACAGGGGAGCAATGAGCAGTACTTC. Its translation is CASSRALGQGSNEQYF. This chain uses TRBV12-3 or TRBV12-4 with TRBJ2-5, with 10 bases lining up with TRBD1. V dropped 5 bases and J dropped 11; count of bases not matched to a gene: 17. The CDR3 length is 16 residues.

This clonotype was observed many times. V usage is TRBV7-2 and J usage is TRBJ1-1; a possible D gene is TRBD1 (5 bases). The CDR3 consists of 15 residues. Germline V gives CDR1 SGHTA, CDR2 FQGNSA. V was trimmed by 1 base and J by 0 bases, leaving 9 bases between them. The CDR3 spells CASSLGAGMNTEAFF. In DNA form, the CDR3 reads TGTGCCAGCAGCTTAGGTGCAGGGATGAACACTGAAGCTTTCTTT.

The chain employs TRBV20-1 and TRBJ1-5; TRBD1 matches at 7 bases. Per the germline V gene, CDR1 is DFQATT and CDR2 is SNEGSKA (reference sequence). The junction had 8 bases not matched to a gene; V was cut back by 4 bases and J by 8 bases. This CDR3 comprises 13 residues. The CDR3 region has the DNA TGCAGTGCTACGAAGGGGGCGGCCGAGCCCCAGCATTTT. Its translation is CSATKGAAEPQHF.

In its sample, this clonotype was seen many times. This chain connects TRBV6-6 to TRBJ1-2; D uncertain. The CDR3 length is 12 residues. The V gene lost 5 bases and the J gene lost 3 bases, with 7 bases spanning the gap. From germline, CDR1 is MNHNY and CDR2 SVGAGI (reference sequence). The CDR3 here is CASSPGDYGYTF. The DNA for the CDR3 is TGTGCCAGCAGTCCCGGGGACTATGGCTACACCTTC.

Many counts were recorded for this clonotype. CDR3 sequence (DNA): TGCGCCAGCAGCTCCCTTTCCGGGACAGGGATCGAGCAGTACTTC. Its translation is CASSSLSGTGIEQYF. The chain joins TRBV5-1 to TRBJ2-7; 9 nucleotides align to TRBD1. The germline V gene encodes CDR1 SGHRS and CDR2 YFSETQ. V was clipped by 3 bases and J by 6 bases; unmatched bases: 10. This CDR3 has 15 amino acids.

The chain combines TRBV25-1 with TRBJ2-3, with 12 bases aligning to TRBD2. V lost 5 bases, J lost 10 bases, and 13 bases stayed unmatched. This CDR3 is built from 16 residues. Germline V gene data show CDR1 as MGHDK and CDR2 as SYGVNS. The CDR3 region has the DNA TGTGCCAGCAGTCCCCATACTAGCGGGGGGACCGATGCGCAGTATTTT. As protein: CASSPHTSGGTDAQYF.

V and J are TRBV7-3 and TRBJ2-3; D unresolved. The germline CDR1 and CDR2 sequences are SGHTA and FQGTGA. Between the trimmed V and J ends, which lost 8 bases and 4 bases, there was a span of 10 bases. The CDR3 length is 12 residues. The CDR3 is CASLGIADTQYF. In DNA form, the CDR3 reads TGTGCCAGCCTGGGTATCGCAGATACGCAGTATTTT.

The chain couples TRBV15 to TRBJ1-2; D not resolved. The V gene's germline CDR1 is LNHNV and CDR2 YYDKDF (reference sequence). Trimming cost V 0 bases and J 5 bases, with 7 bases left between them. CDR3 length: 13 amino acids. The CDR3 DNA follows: TGTGCCACCAGCAGAGATTCGGGATATGGCTACACCTTC. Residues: CATSRDSGYGYTF.

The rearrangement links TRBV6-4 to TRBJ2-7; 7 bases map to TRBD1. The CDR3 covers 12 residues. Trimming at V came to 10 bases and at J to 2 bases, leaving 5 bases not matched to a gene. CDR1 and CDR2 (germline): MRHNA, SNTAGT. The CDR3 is CAIGQVPYEQYF. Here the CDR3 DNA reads TGTGCCATCGGACAGGTCCCCTACGAGCAGTACTTC.

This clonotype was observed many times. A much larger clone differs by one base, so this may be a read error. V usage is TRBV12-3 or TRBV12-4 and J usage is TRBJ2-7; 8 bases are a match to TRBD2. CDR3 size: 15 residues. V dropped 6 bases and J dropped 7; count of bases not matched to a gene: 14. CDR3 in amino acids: CASSLGLAAYNEQYF. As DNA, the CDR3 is TGTGCCAGCAGCCTCGGACTAGCAGCTTACAATGAGCAGTACTTC.

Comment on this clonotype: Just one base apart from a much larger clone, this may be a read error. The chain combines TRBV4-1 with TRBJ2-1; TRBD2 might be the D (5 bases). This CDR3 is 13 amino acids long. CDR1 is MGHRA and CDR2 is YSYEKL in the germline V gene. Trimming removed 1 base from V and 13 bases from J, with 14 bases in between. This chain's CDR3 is CASSQANSETQFF. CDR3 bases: TGCGCCAGCAGCCAAGCTAATAGCGAGACCCAGTTCTTC.

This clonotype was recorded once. The CDR3 DNA reads as TGTGCCAGCAGTTCTAACAGGGGGCTCCAAGAGACCCAGTACTTC. Its translation: CASSSNRGLQETQYF. The chain employs TRBV6-6 and TRBJ2-5, with TRBD1 identical over 9 bases. Trimming removed 4 bases from V and 1 base from J; junction bases left unmatched: 4. CDR1 MNHNY and CDR2 SVGAGI come from the germline V gene (reference sequence). This CDR3 contains 15 residues.

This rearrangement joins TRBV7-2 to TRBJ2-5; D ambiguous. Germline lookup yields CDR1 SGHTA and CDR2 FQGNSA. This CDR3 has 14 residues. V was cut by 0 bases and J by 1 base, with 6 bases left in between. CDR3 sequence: CASSLAPAQETQYF. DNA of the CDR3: TGTGCCAGCAGCTTAGCGCCAGCCCAAGAGACCCAGTACTTC.

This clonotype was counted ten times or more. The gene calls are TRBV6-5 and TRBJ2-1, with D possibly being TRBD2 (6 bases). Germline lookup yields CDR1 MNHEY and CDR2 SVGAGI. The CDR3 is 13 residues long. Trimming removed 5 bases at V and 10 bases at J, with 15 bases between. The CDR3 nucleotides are TGTGCCAGCAGTGGGTGGAGGGGAGACGAGCAGTTCTTC. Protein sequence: CASSGWRGDEQFF.

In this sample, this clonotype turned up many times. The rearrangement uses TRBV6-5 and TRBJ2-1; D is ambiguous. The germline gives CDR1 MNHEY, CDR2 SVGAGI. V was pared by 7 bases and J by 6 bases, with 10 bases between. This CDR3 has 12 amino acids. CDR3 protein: CASTKTSNEQFF. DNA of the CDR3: TGTGCCAGCACCAAGACAAGCAATGAGCAGTTCTTC.

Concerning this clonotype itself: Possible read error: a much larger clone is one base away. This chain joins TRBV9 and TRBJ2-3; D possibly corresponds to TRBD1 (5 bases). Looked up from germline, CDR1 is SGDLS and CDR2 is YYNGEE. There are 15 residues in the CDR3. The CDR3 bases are TGTGCCGGCAGCGTCGGACAACCTAGCACAGATACGCAGTATTTT. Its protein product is CAGSVGQPSTDTQYF.

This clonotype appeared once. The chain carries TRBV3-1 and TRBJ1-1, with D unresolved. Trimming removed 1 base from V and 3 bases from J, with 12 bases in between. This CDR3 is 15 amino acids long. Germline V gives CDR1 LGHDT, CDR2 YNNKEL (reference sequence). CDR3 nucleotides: TGTGCCAGCAGCCAAGCTTTGTCGAGGGACACTGAAGCTTTCTTT. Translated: CASSQALSRDTEAFF.

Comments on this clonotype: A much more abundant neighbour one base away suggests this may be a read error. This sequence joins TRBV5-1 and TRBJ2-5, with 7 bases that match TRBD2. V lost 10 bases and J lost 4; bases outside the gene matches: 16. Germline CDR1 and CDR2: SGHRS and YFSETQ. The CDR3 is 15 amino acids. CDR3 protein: CAGTPAGEISETQYF. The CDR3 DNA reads TGCGCCGGCACCCCGGCGGGAGAGATTTCAGAGACCCAGTACTTC.

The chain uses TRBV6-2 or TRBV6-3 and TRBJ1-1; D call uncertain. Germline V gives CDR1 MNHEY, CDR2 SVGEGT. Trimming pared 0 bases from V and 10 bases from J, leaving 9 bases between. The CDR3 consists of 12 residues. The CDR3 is CASSYSYAGAFF. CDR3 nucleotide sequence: TGTGCCAGCAGTTACTCTTATGCCGGAGCTTTCTTT.

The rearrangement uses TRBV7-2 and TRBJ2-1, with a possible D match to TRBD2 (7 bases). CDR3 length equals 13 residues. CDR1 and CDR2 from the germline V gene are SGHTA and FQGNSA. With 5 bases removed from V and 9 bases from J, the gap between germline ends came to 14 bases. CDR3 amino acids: CASSLPGGPEQFF. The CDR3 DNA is TGTGCCAGCAGCCTACCCGGGGGGCCTGAGCAGTTCTTC.

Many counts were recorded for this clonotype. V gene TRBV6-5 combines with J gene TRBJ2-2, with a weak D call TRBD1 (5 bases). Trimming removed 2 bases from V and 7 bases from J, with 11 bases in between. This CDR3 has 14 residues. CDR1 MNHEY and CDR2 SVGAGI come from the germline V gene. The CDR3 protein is CASSYQTENGELFF. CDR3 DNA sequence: TGTGCCAGCAGTTACCAGACAGAGAACGGGGAGCTGTTTTTT.

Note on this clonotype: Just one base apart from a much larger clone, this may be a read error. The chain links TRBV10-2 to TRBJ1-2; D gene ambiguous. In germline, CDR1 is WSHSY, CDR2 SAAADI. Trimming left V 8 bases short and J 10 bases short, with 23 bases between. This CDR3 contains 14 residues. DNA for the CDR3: TGCGCCAGCTTTATCCCCTCCCGTTCGATCGACTACACCTTC. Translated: CASFIPSRSIDYTF.

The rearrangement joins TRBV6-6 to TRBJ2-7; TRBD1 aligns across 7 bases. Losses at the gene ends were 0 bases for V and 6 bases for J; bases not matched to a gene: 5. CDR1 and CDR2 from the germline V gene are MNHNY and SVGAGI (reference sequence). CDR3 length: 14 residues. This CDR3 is CASSYSVEGAEQYF. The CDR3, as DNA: TGTGCCAGCAGTTACTCTGTAGAGGGGGCCGAGCAGTACTTC.

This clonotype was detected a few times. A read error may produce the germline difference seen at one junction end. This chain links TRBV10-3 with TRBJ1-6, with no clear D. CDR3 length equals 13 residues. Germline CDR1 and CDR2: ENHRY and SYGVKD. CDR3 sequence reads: CAIRAGYNSPPHF. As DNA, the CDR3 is TGTGCCATCAGGGCAGGATATAATTCACCCCCCCACTTT.

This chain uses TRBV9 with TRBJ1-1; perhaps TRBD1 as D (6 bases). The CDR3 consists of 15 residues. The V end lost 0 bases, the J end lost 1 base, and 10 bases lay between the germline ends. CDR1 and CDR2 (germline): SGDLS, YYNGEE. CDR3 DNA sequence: TGTGCCAGCAGCGTAGGAACAGGGTCGAACACTGAAGCTTTCTTT. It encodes CASSVGTGSNTEAFF.